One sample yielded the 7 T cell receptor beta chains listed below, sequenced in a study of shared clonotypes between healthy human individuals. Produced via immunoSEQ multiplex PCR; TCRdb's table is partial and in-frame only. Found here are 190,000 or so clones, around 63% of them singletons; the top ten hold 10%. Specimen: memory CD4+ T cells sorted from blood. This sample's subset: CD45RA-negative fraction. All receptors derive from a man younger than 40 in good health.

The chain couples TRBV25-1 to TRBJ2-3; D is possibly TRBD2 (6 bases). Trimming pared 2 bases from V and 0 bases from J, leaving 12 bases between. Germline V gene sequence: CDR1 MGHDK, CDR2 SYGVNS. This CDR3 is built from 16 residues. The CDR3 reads CASSEGRWESTDTQYF. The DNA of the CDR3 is TGTGCCAGCAGTGAAGGGAGGTGGGAGAGCACAGATACGCAGTATTTT.

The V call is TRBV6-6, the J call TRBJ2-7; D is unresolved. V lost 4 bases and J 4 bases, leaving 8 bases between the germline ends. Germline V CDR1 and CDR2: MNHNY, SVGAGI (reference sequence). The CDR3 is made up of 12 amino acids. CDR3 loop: CASSSTLYEQYF. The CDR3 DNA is TGTGCCAGCAGTTCCACCTTGTACGAGCAGTACTTC.

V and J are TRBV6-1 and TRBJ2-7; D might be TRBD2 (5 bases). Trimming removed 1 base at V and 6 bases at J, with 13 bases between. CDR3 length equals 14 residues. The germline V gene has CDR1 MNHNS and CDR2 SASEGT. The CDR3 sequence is CASSEGGMAGEQYF. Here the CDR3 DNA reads TGTGCCAGCAGTGAAGGAGGGATGGCGGGCGAGCAGTACTTC.

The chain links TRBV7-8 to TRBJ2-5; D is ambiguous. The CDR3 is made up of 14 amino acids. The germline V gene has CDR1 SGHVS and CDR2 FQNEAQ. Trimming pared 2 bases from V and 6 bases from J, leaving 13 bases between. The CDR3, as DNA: TGTGCCAGCAGCTTATATGGGGTTCCCCAGACCCAGTACTTC. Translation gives CASSLYGVPQTQYF. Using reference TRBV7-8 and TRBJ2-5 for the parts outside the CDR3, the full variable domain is GAGVSQSPRYKVAKRGQDVALRCDPISGHVSLFWYQQALGQGPEFLTYFQNEAQLDKSGLPSDRFFAERPEGSVSTLKIQRTQQEDSAVYLCASSLYGVPQTQYFGPGTRLLVL.

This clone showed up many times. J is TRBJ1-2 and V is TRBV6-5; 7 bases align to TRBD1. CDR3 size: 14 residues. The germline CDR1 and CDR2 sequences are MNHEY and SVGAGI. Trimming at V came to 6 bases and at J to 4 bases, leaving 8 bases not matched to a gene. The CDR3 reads CASRDDDRAYGYTF. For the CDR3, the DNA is TGTGCCAGCAGGGATGATGACAGGGCCTATGGCTACACCTTC.

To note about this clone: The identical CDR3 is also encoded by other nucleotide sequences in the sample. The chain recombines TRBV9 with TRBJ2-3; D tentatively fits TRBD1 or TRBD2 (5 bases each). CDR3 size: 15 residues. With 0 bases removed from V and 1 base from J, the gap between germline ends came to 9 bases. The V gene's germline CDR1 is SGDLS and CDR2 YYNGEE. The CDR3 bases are TGTGCCAGCAGCGTAGGGGGGTCCCGCACAGATACGCAGTATTTT. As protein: CASSVGGSRTDTQYF.

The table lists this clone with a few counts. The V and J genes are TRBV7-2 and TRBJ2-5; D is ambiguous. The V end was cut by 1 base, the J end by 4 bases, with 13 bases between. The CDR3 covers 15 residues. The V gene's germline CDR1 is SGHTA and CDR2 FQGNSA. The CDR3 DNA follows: TGTGCCAGCAGCTTAGGACTCGGTAGTGGAGAGACCCAGTACTTC. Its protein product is CASSLGLGSGETQYF.